This TCR beta chain was identified during a study of OX40 agonist ivuxolimab in advanced cancers. Across the whole study: Treatment received earlier with anti-PD-1, anti-PD-L1 or anti-CTLA-4 agents was allowed, and under 50% had some.

The table came from immunoSEQ multiplex PCR; TCRdb's copy has only in-frame clones and leaves some out. The data contain almost 70,000 clones, 90% of them singletons. Regarding this clone: Antigen specificity is unknown.

Study-wide points: CD4+ T cells averaged fewer expanded clones than CD8+ T cells.

The cohort excluded patients with autoimmune disease history or systemic immunosuppression. CDR3 size: 15 residues. The germline V gene encodes CDR1 MNHEY and CDR2 SMNVEV (reference sequence). V was pared by 8 bases and J by 6 bases, with 12 bases of the junction left unmatched. This sequence originates from an adult with an advanced solid tumor such as melanoma, head and neck, liver or kidney cancer. Source: CD4+ or CD8+ T cells sorted from blood, taken in a trial of the OX40 agonist ivuxolimab. The chain has TRBV27 and TRBJ1-5, with 8 bases lining up with TRBD1. The CDR3 DNA reads as TGTGCCAGCTGGGAAGGACAGGGCAGAGCTCAGCCCCAGCATTTT. Translated, it gives CASWEGQGRAQPQHF.